This TCR beta chain derives from a study of T-cell reconstitution after alpha-beta-depleted transplantation in children. For TCRbeta, the library was prepared with unique molecular identifiers. Using its own MiXCR run on the PCR reads, TCRdb lists one record per CDR3 protein. In the table there are more than 550,000 distinct CDR3 sequences, over 9.5% of which are singletons. The material sequenced was PBMCs from the stem cell graft donor, taken from the stem cell graft. The sequence was obtained from a human donor who donated a stem cell graft to a child with acute myeloid leukemia.

CDR3 DNA sequence: TGCAGTGCTAGACCCTTGACAGGGGGTAAGGAAAAACTGTTTTTT. Translation gives CSARPLTGGKEKLFF. The rearrangement joins TRBV20-1 to TRBJ1-4; 9 nucleotides line up with TRBD1. V lost 2 bases, J lost 8 bases, and 9 bases stayed unmatched. The CDR3 has 15 amino acids. The V gene's germline CDR1 is DFQATT and CDR2 SNEGSKA (reference sequence).